The clone carrying this TCR beta chain is deemed medium-sized. Its antigen is currently unknown. One entry per CDR3 protein, called by TCRdb with MiXCR from the reads. The sample records around 900,000 distinct CDR3 sequences, roughly 30% being singletons. These data originate in a study of T cell repertoires in cytomegalovirus infection. The CDR3 is 13 residues long. Germline V gene data show CDR1 as SGHVS and CDR2 as FQNEAQ. Trimming pared 4 bases from V and 4 bases from J, leaving 5 bases between. Sequencing used cultured CD8+ T cells from PBMCs, obtained from culture after CMV antigen stimulation. The chain employs TRBV7-8 and TRBJ1-6; D gene uncertain. The sequence was collected from a human donor in good health (CMV status not recorded). Some clones in this sample may be carry-over from other donors' samples. CDR3 amino acids: CASSSQYNSPLHF. CDR3 bases: TGTGCCAGCAGCTCCCAATATAATTCACCCCTCCACTTT.